What follows is one T cell receptor beta chain and its context. Authors' analysis steps: Nucleated cell number was recorded as an estimate derived from reference gene primer amplification. Measured with immunoSEQ multiplex PCR; TCRdb has only the in-frame clones, and not every one. The V and J calls and clone size were taken over from that table, and D and trimming were inferred from the DNA. Of tens of thousands of clones in the sample, roughly 70% were seen once. The sample is drawn from a study of blood T cell repertoires in COVID-19. About the research overall: Sites across the United States, Italy and Spain contributed samples from acute and convalescent COVID-19. Sample material is recorded as cDNA or gDNA derived from T cells, B-cell-depleted T cells, or PBMCs.

The sequencing sample was made of peripheral blood. The receptor's source is a man aged 70 or older with acute or convalescent COVID-19.

The CDR3 sequence is CASSMAGISTDTQYF. CDR3 nucleotide sequence: TGTGCCAGTAGTATGGCCGGGATCAGCACAGATACGCAGTATTTT. The rearrangement uses TRBV19 and TRBJ2-3; D perhaps matches TRBD2 (5 bases). This CDR3 is built from 15 residues. Germline CDR1 LNHDA, CDR2 SQIVND (reference sequence). The V end was cut by 3 bases, the J end by 0 bases, with 10 bases between.